The 8 T cell receptor beta chains presented below share a single source sample, sequenced in a study of blood T cell repertoires in COVID-19 (dated by TCRdb to the early 2020s). The library was generated by the immunoSEQ multiplex PCR assay. In TCRdb, the immuneACCESS table is reduced to in-frame sequences with V and J assigned. These tables do not hold every clone; where another copy was compared, an unresolved V gene accounts for under half, and the others remain unexplained. This sample gives 150,000 or so clones in total; about 85% of them show up just once. The ten biggest clones cover 3.3% of the sample. Sample: peripheral blood. These receptors came from a human donor with acute or convalescent COVID-19. The donor label of this sample is uncertain.

This chain uses TRBV5-6 with TRBJ2-1; maybe TRBD2 (6 bases). The CDR3 covers 15 residues. Trimming removed 6 bases from V and 3 bases from J, with 16 bases in between. Germline values: CDR1 SGHDT, CDR2 YYEEEE. Here the CDR3 DNA reads TGTGCCAGCACCCCCCTCCAGGGAGGCTACAATGAGCAGTTCTTC. Translated: CASTPLQGGYNEQFF.

The genes are TRBV29-1 and TRBJ2-5, with 8 bases aligning to TRBD2. CDR3 size: 12 residues. V lost 7 bases, J lost 4 bases, and 5 bases stayed unmatched. Germline V gene data show CDR1 as SQVTM and CDR2 as ANQGSEA. CDR3 loop: CSAHGGVETQYF. The CDR3 DNA is TGCAGCGCCCACGGGGGGGTAGAGACCCAGTACTTC.

This CDR3 reads CTSSSPSGTVNEKLFF. The CDR3 DNA follows: TGCACCAGCAGCTCACCTTCCGGGACAGTTAATGAAAAACTGTTTTTT. The V gene is TRBV1, the J gene TRBJ1-4; the D call of TRBD1 is as the table states it, not checked on the DNA. TRBV1 is a documented pseudogene. The CDR3 contains 16 residues.

V and J are TRBV27 and TRBJ2-5; maybe TRBD2 (6 bases). Trimming cost V 6 bases and J 2 bases, with 13 bases left between them. Germline-derived CDR1 and CDR2 are MNHEY and SMNVEV (reference sequence). This CDR3 region has 14 residues. For the CDR3, the DNA is TGTGCCAGCAGCCGGCGGGGCTTTCAAGAGACCCAGTACTTC. Translated: CASSRRGFQETQYF.

The chain carries TRBV7-9 and TRBJ1-2; 7 positions match TRBD1. With V trimmed by 1 base and J by 6 bases, 5 bases remained unmatched. The CDR3 totals 14 residues. The V gene's germline CDR1 is SEHNR and CDR2 FQNEAQ (reference sequence). CDR3: CASSLGQGLNGYTF. The CDR3, as DNA: TGTGCCAGCAGCTTAGGACAGGGTCTGAATGGCTACACCTTC.

This chain uses TRBV12-5 with TRBJ1-4; a possible D gene is TRBD1 (6 bases). Germline V gene data show CDR1 as LGHNT and CDR2 as FRNRAP. The CDR3 sequence is 16 residues long. With 4 bases removed from V and 5 bases from J, the gap between germline ends came to 17 bases. CDR3 region: CASGSNPTGSNEKLFF. The CDR3 DNA follows: TGTGCTAGTGGTTCCAACCCGACAGGCTCAAATGAAAAACTGTTTTTT.

V gene TRBV27 combines with J gene TRBJ2-5; a weak D match, TRBD1 (5 bases). CDR1 MNHEY and CDR2 SMNVEV come from the germline V gene (reference sequence). This CDR3 has 14 amino acids. The V end lost 6 bases, the J end lost 5 bases, and 16 bases lay between the germline ends. CDR3 bases: TGTGCCAGCAGGCACCTCCAGGGTCCGGAGACCCAGTACTTC. As protein: CASRHLQGPETQYF.

This chain links TRBV7-9 with TRBJ2-5; 8 bases match TRBD2. The CDR3 spans 16 residues. J lost 5 bases, V lost 1 base, and 9 bases had no gene match. In germline, CDR1 is SEHNR, CDR2 FQNEAQ (reference sequence). The CDR3 nucleotides are TGTGCCAGCAGCTTAGGTAGCGGGGCCGCGTGGGAGACCCAGTACTTC. It codes for CASSLGSGAAWETQYF. Full variable domain (rest looked up from reference TRBV7-9 and TRBJ2-5): DTGVSQNPRHKITKRGQNVTFRCDPISEHNRLYWYRQTLGQGPEFLTYFQNEAQLEKSRLLSDRFSAERPKGSFSTLEIQRTEQGDSAMYLCASSLGSGAAWETQYFGPGTRLLVL.